This TCR beta chain originates from a study of T cell responses to AZD1222 COVID-19 vaccine. The CDR3 sequence is 13 residues long. Deletions cut 0 bases from V and 7 bases from J, with 6 bases between. Germline V lookup: CDR1 KGHSH, CDR2 LQKENI. Study-wide results and limits: Spike-spanning, vaccine-associated CD4 TCRs were dominant at 160-218 and 743-854.

With regard to this clone: The antigen is unknown.

Generated by immunoSEQ multiplex PCR, the TCRdb table keeps only in-frame clones and is missing some. The sample lists roughly 84,000 clones, roughly 85% seen once, with approximately 10% in the top ten. The rearrangement links TRBV18 to TRBJ1-4, with D hard to call. The receptor was isolated from an adult who received the AZD1222 COVID-19 vaccine. Material: peripheral blood, obtained 28 days after the second AZD1222 dose. CDR3 sequence reads: CASSPPGSEKLFF. The CDR3 DNA sequence: TGTGCCAGCTCACCACCGGGTTCTGAAAAACTGTTTTTT.